A selection of T cell receptor beta chains follows, all from one sample in a study of OX40 agonist ivuxolimab in advanced cancers. Clones were sequenced by immunoSEQ multiplex PCR, and TCRdb holds only the in-frame ones, with some missing. The sample includes around 90,000 clones, over 75% of them seen just once. Source: CD4+ or CD8+ T cells sorted from blood, taken in a trial of the OX40 agonist ivuxolimab. The receptors here all came from an adult with an advanced solid tumor such as melanoma, head and neck, liver or kidney cancer. The CDR3 runs from the conserved cysteine through the conserved F or W. The order of the fields is V gene, clone size, J gene, D gene, CDR3 protein, CDR3 DNA. The D gene is left open where the match is weak. Size is omitted from some rows. Given values are once, few, many or a class for expanded clones.

V gene: TRBV5-8
clone size: -
J gene: TRBJ2-7
D gene: -
CDR3 protein: CASSLGFFEGSEQYF
CDR3 DNA: TGTGCCAGCAGCTTGGGTTTTTTTGAGGGGTCCGAGCAGTACTTC

V gene: TRBV6-5
clone size: -
J gene: TRBJ1-3
D gene: -
CDR3 protein: CASSYSTGSGNTIYF
CDR3 DNA: TGTGCCAGCAGTTACTCGACCGGGTCTGGAAACACCATATATTTT

V gene: TRBV6-6
clone size: -
J gene: TRBJ1-5
D gene: -
CDR3 protein: CASSPKFWDNQPQHF
CDR3 DNA: TGTGCCAGCAGCCCCAAGTTTTGGGACAATCAGCCCCAGCATTTT

V gene: TRBV9
clone size: once
J gene: TRBJ2-3
D gene: -
CDR3 protein: CASSVVHGRSTDTQYF
CDR3 DNA: TGTGCCAGCAGCGTAGTACACGGACGCAGCACAGATACGCAGTATTTT

V gene: TRBV7-2
clone size: -
J gene: TRBJ2-1
D gene: TRBD2
CDR3 protein: CASSSQRTSQTNEQFF
CDR3 DNA: TGTGCCAGCAGCTCCCAACGGACTAGCCAAACCAATGAGCAGTTCTTC

V gene: TRBV5-1
clone size: -
J gene: TRBJ2-2
D gene: -
CDR3 protein: CASSSKTATGELFF
CDR3 DNA: TGCGCCAGCAGCTCCAAGACAGCCACCGGGGAGCTGTTTTTT

V gene: TRBV5-1
clone size: once
J gene: TRBJ2-7
D gene: -
CDR3 protein: CASSANREMYEQYF
CDR3 DNA: TGCGCCAGCAGCGCGAACAGGGAGATGTACGAGCAGTACTTC

V gene: TRBV18
clone size: -
J gene: TRBJ2-7
D gene: TRBD1
CDR3 protein: CASSPPGTGLNEQYF
CDR3 DNA: TGTGCCAGCTCACCACCCGGGACAGGGTTGAACGAGCAGTACTTC

V gene: TRBV5-4
clone size: -
J gene: TRBJ2-7
D gene: -
CDR3 protein: CASSLDGSGSYEQYF
CDR3 DNA: TGTGCCAGCAGCTTGGATGGTAGCGGTTCCTACGAGCAGTACTTC

V gene: TRBV4-1
clone size: -
J gene: TRBJ2-2
D gene: TRBD2
CDR3 protein: CASSQEGWSGLAQTGELFF
CDR3 DNA: TGCGCCAGCAGCCAAGAAGGTTGGTCGGGACTAGCGCAAACCGGGGAGCTGTTTTTT

V gene: TRBV19
clone size: -
J gene: TRBJ1-1
D gene: -
CDR3 protein: CASSDWARTEAFF
CDR3 DNA: TGTGCCAGTAGCGACTGGGCGCGGACTGAAGCTTTCTTT

V gene: TRBV7-2
clone size: -
J gene: TRBJ2-1
D gene: -
CDR3 protein: CASSHPGPVGEQFF
CDR3 DNA: TGTGCCAGCAGCCACCCGGGGCCGGTAGGTGAGCAGTTCTTC

V gene: TRBV6-5
clone size: -
J gene: TRBJ2-1
D gene: -
CDR3 protein: CASRSSGTGNNEQFF
CDR3 DNA: TGTGCCAGCAGGTCCTCCGGGACTGGGAACAATGAGCAGTTCTTC

V gene: TRBV28
clone size: -
J gene: TRBJ1-4
D gene: -
CDR3 protein: CASGAGVGNEKLFF
CDR3 DNA: TGTGCCAGCGGGGCAGGGGTGGGGAATGAAAAACTGTTTTTT

V gene: TRBV5-1
clone size: once
J gene: TRBJ2-5
D gene: -
CDR3 protein: CASSLEPGGETQYF
CDR3 DNA: TGCGCCAGCAGCCTGGAACCCGGGGGAGAGACCCAGTACTTC

V gene: TRBV6-6
clone size: -
J gene: TRBJ2-3
D gene: TRBD1
CDR3 protein: CASSKPGQGFTDTQYF
CDR3 DNA: TGTGCCAGCAGTAAGCCGGGACAGGGATTCACAGATACGCAGTATTTT

V gene: TRBV5-1
clone size: -
J gene: TRBJ2-5
D gene: TRBD1
CDR3 protein: CASSPVAGGSQETQYF
CDR3 DNA: TGCGCCAGCAGCCCTGTGGCAGGGGGCTCCCAAGAGACCCAGTACTTC

V gene: TRBV5-4
clone size: once
J gene: TRBJ2-1
D gene: -
CDR3 protein: CASILGEGVDNEQFF
CDR3 DNA: TGTGCCAGCATCCTAGGAGAGGGAGTGGACAATGAGCAGTTCTTC

V gene: TRBV18
clone size: few
J gene: TRBJ1-6
D gene: -
CDR3 protein: CASSPSPGTSNSPLHF
CDR3 DNA: TGTGCCAGCTCACCATCGCCGGGGACATCTAATTCACCCCTCCACTTT

V gene: TRBV6-5
clone size: once
J gene: TRBJ1-1
D gene: -
CDR3 protein: CASSRGNTEAFF
CDR3 DNA: TGTGCCAGCAGCCGAGGGAACACTGAAGCTTTCTTT

V gene: TRBV9
clone size: -
J gene: TRBJ2-5
D gene: TRBD1
CDR3 protein: CASSVNRQGAQETQYF
CDR3 DNA: TGTGCCAGCAGCGTGAACCGACAGGGGGCCCAAGAGACCCAGTACTTC

V gene: TRBV2
clone size: -
J gene: TRBJ2-1
D gene: TRBD2
CDR3 protein: CASTLTSGVGNEQFF
CDR3 DNA: TGTGCCAGCACCCTCACTAGCGGGGTGGGGAATGAGCAGTTCTTC

V gene: TRBV5-1
clone size: -
J gene: TRBJ2-7
D gene: -
CDR3 protein: CASSLSGVTPPYEQYF
CDR3 DNA: TGCGCCAGCAGCCTTTCCGGAGTGACGCCTCCCTACGAGCAGTACTTC

V gene: TRBV6-6
clone size: -
J gene: TRBJ2-5
D gene: -
CDR3 protein: CASKIGGPQETQYF
CDR3 DNA: TGTGCCAGTAAGATTGGGGGACCCCAAGAGACCCAGTACTTC

V gene: TRBV10-3
clone size: -
J gene: TRBJ2-7
D gene: -
CDR3 protein: CAIRDANPYEQYF
CDR3 DNA: TGTGCCATCAGGGATGCGAATCCCTACGAGCAGTACTTC

V gene: TRBV5-1
clone size: -
J gene: TRBJ2-1
D gene: TRBD1
CDR3 protein: CASSLGTGAVSYNEQFF
CDR3 DNA: TGCGCCAGCAGCTTGGGGACAGGAGCCGTCTCCTACAATGAGCAGTTCTTC

V gene: TRBV20-1
clone size: -
J gene: TRBJ2-3
D gene: -
CDR3 protein: CSLRGDTQYF
CDR3 DNA: TGCAGTCTCCGGGGAGATACGCAGTATTTT

V gene: TRBV18
clone size: -
J gene: TRBJ2-3
D gene: TRBD1
CDR3 protein: CASSPTGQGRTDTQYF
CDR3 DNA: TGTGCCAGCTCACCAACGGGACAGGGCCGCACAGATACGCAGTATTTT

V gene: TRBV6-5
clone size: -
J gene: TRBJ2-2
D gene: -
CDR3 protein: CASSHRVSNTGELFF
CDR3 DNA: TGTGCCAGCAGCCACAGGGTCTCGAACACCGGGGAGCTGTTTTTT

V gene: TRBV30
clone size: -
J gene: TRBJ2-1
D gene: -
CDR3 protein: CAWSHRTGGNEQFF
CDR3 DNA: TGTGCCTGGAGCCACAGAACAGGAGGGAATGAGCAGTTCTTC

V gene: TRBV7-9
clone size: -
J gene: TRBJ2-5
D gene: TRBD2
CDR3 protein: CASSLTEGLTSGGTQYF
CDR3 DNA: TGTGCCAGCAGCTTAACCGAGGGATTGACTAGCGGGGGGACCCAGTACTTC

V gene: TRBV4-3
clone size: -
J gene: TRBJ2-7
D gene: -
CDR3 protein: CASSQVIGTHPTYEQYF
CDR3 DNA: TGCGCCAGCAGCCAAGTTATAGGGACCCATCCTACCTACGAGCAGTACTTC

V gene: TRBV7-6
clone size: once
J gene: TRBJ1-4
D gene: TRBD1
CDR3 protein: CASSLGQSTNEKLFF
CDR3 DNA: TGTGCCAGCAGCTTGGGACAGTCAACTAATGAAAAACTGTTTTTT

V gene: TRBV25-1
clone size: -
J gene: TRBJ1-3
D gene: -
CDR3 protein: CASSELGDSGNTIYF
CDR3 DNA: TGTGCCAGCAGTGAATTGGGGGACTCTGGAAACACCATATATTTT

V gene: TRBV6-1
clone size: -
J gene: TRBJ1-5
D gene: -
CDR3 protein: CASSEARWDSNQPQHF
CDR3 DNA: TGTGCCAGCAGTGAAGCTCGGTGGGATAGCAATCAGCCCCAGCATTTT

V gene: TRBV27
clone size: few
J gene: TRBJ1-2
D gene: -
CDR3 protein: CASISEGGYTF
CDR3 DNA: TGTGCCAGCATTTCGGAGGGTGGCTACACCTTC

V gene: TRBV7-3
clone size: -
J gene: TRBJ2-7
D gene: -
CDR3 protein: CANEARRGQGNAYEQYF
CDR3 DNA: TGTGCCAACGAAGCTAGACGGGGGCAGGGAAACGCCTACGAGCAGTACTTC

V gene: TRBV7-9
clone size: -
J gene: TRBJ1-1
D gene: -
CDR3 protein: CATSPTGNTEAFF
CDR3 DNA: TGTGCCACGTCGCCTACTGGGAACACTGAAGCTTTCTTT

V gene: TRBV11-2
clone size: -
J gene: TRBJ1-2
D gene: -
CDR3 protein: CASSLGAAKYGYTF
CDR3 DNA: TGTGCCAGCAGCTTAGGGGCGGCAAAATATGGCTACACCTTC

V gene: TRBV5-1
clone size: -
J gene: TRBJ1-6
D gene: -
CDR3 protein: CASSSRPPGSSNSPLHF
CDR3 DNA: TGCGCCAGCAGCTCGAGACCCCCGGGTTCCTCGAATTCACCCCTCCACTTT

V gene: TRBV19
clone size: -
J gene: TRBJ1-5
D gene: -
CDR3 protein: CASSIGDLQVGQPQHF
CDR3 DNA: TGTGCCAGTAGTATAGGCGATTTACAGGTCGGACAGCCCCAGCATTTT

V gene: TRBV7-9
clone size: -
J gene: TRBJ1-5
D gene: -
CDR3 protein: CASSLKGGPNQPQHF
CDR3 DNA: TGTGCCAGCAGCTTAAAGGGGGGACCCAATCAGCCCCAGCATTTT

V gene: TRBV11-3
clone size: -
J gene: TRBJ2-1
D gene: -
CDR3 protein: CASSPGGNYNEQFF
CDR3 DNA: TGTGCCAGCAGCCCCGGAGGGAATTACAATGAGCAGTTCTTC

V gene: TRBV7-2
clone size: once
J gene: TRBJ2-7
D gene: TRBD2
CDR3 protein: CASSLASGGARLYEQYF
CDR3 DNA: TGTGCCAGCAGCCTAGCCAGCGGGGGGGCCCGCCTCTACGAGCAGTACTTC

V gene: TRBV7-9
clone size: -
J gene: TRBJ1-2
D gene: -
CDR3 protein: CASSPRGVDYGYTF
CDR3 DNA: TGTGCCAGCAGCCCCCGCGGGGTCGACTATGGCTACACCTTC

V gene: TRBV7-2
clone size: -
J gene: TRBJ1-4
D gene: -
CDR3 protein: CASSRGALREKLFF
CDR3 DNA: TGTGCCAGCAGCCGAGGGGCCCTGAGGGAAAAACTGTTTTTT

V gene: TRBV7-9
clone size: -
J gene: TRBJ1-1
D gene: -
CDR3 protein: CASSSSQGTEAFF
CDR3 DNA: TGTGCCAGCAGCTCTTCCCAGGGAACTGAAGCTTTCTTT

V gene: TRBV5-1
clone size: -
J gene: TRBJ2-7
D gene: -
CDR3 protein: CASSLSGGPYEQYF
CDR3 DNA: TGCGCCAGCAGCTTGAGTGGGGGCCCCTACGAGCAGTACTTC

V gene: TRBV5-4
clone size: -
J gene: TRBJ1-1
D gene: -
CDR3 protein: CASSLGGNTEAFF
CDR3 DNA: TGTGCCAGCAGCTTAGGGGGGAACACTGAAGCTTTCTTT

V gene: TRBV29-1
clone size: -
J gene: TRBJ2-1
D gene: -
CDR3 protein: CSVAPGVRGQSSYNEQFF
CDR3 DNA: TGCAGCGTTGCCCCCGGGGTAAGAGGCCAGAGCTCCTACAATGAGCAGTTCTTC